One and the same sample provided the 16 T cell receptor beta chains below, sequenced in a study of T-cell reconstitution after alpha-beta-depleted transplantation in children. During its preparation, the TCRbeta library received unique molecular identifiers. MiXCR was run by TCRdb on the PCR reads, yielding one entry per CDR3 protein. Among about 310,000 distinct CDR3 sequences listed, more than 20% were seen once. This sample comprised PBMCs, mostly from graft donor cells, obtained 180 days after TCRalphabeta/CD19-depleted stem cell transplant. Receptors were obtained from a male patient younger than 18 who had a stem cell transplant for acute lymphoblastic leukemia, so the T cells may come from the graft donor.

V gene TRBV7-3 combines with J gene TRBJ2-2; 9 bases are a match to TRBD2. V trimming: 0 bases; J trimming: 2 bases; junction bases outside the gene matches: 4. The CDR3 runs to 17 residues. Germline CDR1 SGHTA, CDR2 FQGTGA. For the CDR3, the DNA is TGTGCCAGCAGCTTAACGTCGCTAGCGGGAAACACCGGGGAGCTGTTTTTT. Translated: CASSLTSLAGNTGELFF.

This clonotype was observed a handful of times. This chain links TRBV4-1 with TRBJ2-5; 12 bases align to TRBD1. This CDR3 has 15 residues. The trim removed 3 bases at V and 4 bases at J, leaving 3 bases unmatched. Germline CDR1 reads MGHRA; CDR2 reads YSYEKL. The CDR3 loop reads CASSHLGQGAETQYF. The CDR3 coding sequence is TGCGCCAGCAGCCACCTGGGACAGGGGGCAGAGACCCAGTACTTC.

This clonotype occurred a few times. The CDR3 reads CASSLTSLVGEDTQYF. CDR3 DNA sequence: TGTGCCAGCAGCTTAACGTCCCTAGTCGGGGAGGATACGCAGTATTTT. The J gene is TRBJ2-3, the V gene TRBV7-3, with TRBD2 as a possible D gene (5 bases). The CDR3 runs 16 residues. Trimming removed 0 bases at V and 6 bases at J, with 16 bases between. Germline V gene sequence: CDR1 SGHTA, CDR2 FQGTGA.

The CDR3 sequence: CSARSKEGLVDTQYF. The CDR3 nucleotides read TGCAGTGCTAGATCTAAGGAGGGGTTGGTAGATACGCAGTATTTT. This rearrangement joins TRBV20-1 to TRBJ2-3; tentative D call: TRBD2 (6 bases). V was cut by 2 bases and J by 5 bases, with 17 bases left in between. Germline values: CDR1 DFQATT, CDR2 SNEGSKA (reference sequence). This CDR3 is built from 15 residues.

This clonotype was observed at least ten times. This chain connects TRBV12-3 or TRBV12-4 to TRBJ2-1; D is ambiguous. CDR3 length: 13 residues. With 4 bases removed from V and 2 bases from J, the gap between germline ends came to 6 bases. The CDR3 DNA reads TGTGCCAGCAGTTCTGGCGCCTACAATGAGCAGTTCTTC. Translated, it gives CASSSGAYNEQFF.

This clonotype has only a few counts. The chain is built from TRBV5-5 and TRBJ1-2; the D gene is possibly TRBD1 (6 bases). Germline lookup yields CDR1 SGHKS and CDR2 YYEKEE (reference sequence). The V gene lost 0 bases and the J gene lost 4 bases, with 10 bases spanning the gap. The CDR3 contains 14 residues. CDR3 in amino acids: CASSLDPGVYGYTF. The CDR3 bases are TGTGCCAGCAGCTTGGATCCAGGGGTCTATGGCTACACCTTC.

This clonotype has only a few counts. The rearrangement joins TRBV12-5 to TRBJ1-5; TRBD1 might be the D (5 bases). V was cut by 5 bases and J by 7 bases, with 6 bases left in between. Per germline, CDR1 LGHNT and CDR2 FRNRAP. CDR3 length: 11 amino acids. The CDR3 is CASGGGQPQHF. Here the CDR3 DNA reads TGTGCTAGTGGTGGGGGGCAGCCCCAGCATTTT.

The V gene is TRBV20-1, the J gene TRBJ1-5, with no clear D. The CDR3 runs to 15 residues. V lost 0 bases, J lost 0 bases, and 9 bases lay in between. CDR1 DFQATT and CDR2 SNEGSKA come from the germline V gene (reference sequence). The CDR3, as DNA: TGCAGTGCTAGAGAGTATGAAGCTAGCAATCAGCCCCAGCATTTT. Protein sequence: CSAREYEASNQPQHF.

This clonotype has only a few counts. The chain uses TRBV7-9 and TRBJ2-5; TRBD2 aligns across 8 bases. The J segment lost 3 bases and the V segment lost 2 bases, leaving 2 bases of the junction unmatched. Germline CDR1 reads SEHNR; CDR2 reads FQNEAQ (reference sequence). The CDR3 consists of 14 residues. CDR3: CASSLTTSEETQYF. The CDR3 nucleotides are TGTGCCAGCAGCTTAACGACTAGCGAAGAGACCCAGTACTTC.

The chain joins TRBV5-6 to TRBJ1-2; D unresolved. V lost 0 bases and J 5 bases, leaving 17 bases between the germline ends. The CDR3 contains 16 residues. CDR1 and CDR2 from the germline V gene are SGHDT and YYEEEE. The CDR3 sequence is CASSLAVDGLVYGYTF. The CDR3 DNA reads TGTGCCAGCAGCTTGGCGGTCGATGGCCTCGTTTATGGCTACACCTTC.

The chain is built from TRBV7-3 and TRBJ2-6; the D gene could be TRBD1 or TRBD2 (5 bases each). Germline values: CDR1 SGHTA, CDR2 FQGTGA. V shed 2 bases and J shed 2 bases, with 16 bases lying between them. This CDR3 is built from 18 residues. The CDR3 region is CASSLGGPRATGANVLTF. CDR3 nucleotide sequence: TGTGCCAGCAGCTTAGGGGGTCCCCGGGCCACTGGGGCCAACGTCCTGACTTTC.

Only a few counts were recorded for this clonotype. V and J are TRBV7-3 and TRBJ2-1; 14 bases match TRBD2. Trimming at V came to 1 base and at J to 4 bases, leaving 3 bases not matched to a gene. Germline CDR1 and CDR2: SGHTA and FQGTGA. CDR3 length: 17 amino acids. The CDR3: CASSLRGLAGAYNEQFF. The CDR3 nucleotides read TGTGCCAGCAGCTTAAGGGGACTAGCGGGAGCTTACAATGAGCAGTTCTTC.

Ten or more counts support this clonotype. This chain joins TRBV24-1 and TRBJ2-5, with 9 bases lining up with TRBD1. Unmatched junction bases numbered 3, after V lost 1 base and J lost 7 bases. The CDR3 has 14 amino acids. Germline V CDR1 and CDR2: KGHDR, SFDVKD. In nucleotides, the CDR3 is TGTGCCACCAGTGATTTATCGACAGGGGGGACCCAGTACTTC. Its protein is CATSDLSTGGTQYF.

This sequence joins TRBV6-1 and TRBJ2-1, with TRBD1 matching 7 bases. CDR3 length: 15 residues. The germline CDR1 and CDR2 sequences are MNHNS and SASEGT. The junction had 4 bases not matched to a gene; V was cut back by 2 bases and J by 3 bases. CDR3 DNA sequence: TGTGCCAGCAGTGAAATAGGGACAGACTACAATGAGCAGTTCTTC. Amino acid sequence: CASSEIGTDYNEQFF.

The table lists this clonotype with a few counts. The V and J genes are TRBV5-1 and TRBJ2-3; 7 bases align to TRBD1. With 0 bases clipped from V and 6 bases from J, the junction kept 4 bases outside the gene matches. Looked up from germline, CDR1 is SGHRS and CDR2 is YFSETQ. This CDR3 spans 14 amino acids. CDR3 region: CASSLEQGYDTQYF. In nucleotides, the CDR3 is TGCGCCAGCAGCTTGGAACAGGGGTACGATACGCAGTATTTT.

The chain carries TRBV12-3 or TRBV12-4 and TRBJ1-5; no reliable D call. The CDR3 runs to 14 residues. V was cut by 5 bases and J by 3 bases, with 11 bases left in between. CDR3 loop: CASSPLKSNQPQHF. The CDR3, as DNA: TGTGCCAGCAGTCCACTCAAATCCAATCAGCCCCAGCATTTT.